These 8 T cell receptor beta chains share one sample of origin, sequenced in a study of T cell responses to AZD1222 COVID-19 vaccine. Assay: immunoSEQ multiplex PCR; the TCRdb copy retains only in-frame clones and omits some. This sample has some 130,000 clones, with about nine tenths found just once. The source material was peripheral blood, sampled on day 0 of AZD1222 vaccination. The receptor source for this set is an adult in good health.

V is TRBV7-9 and J is TRBJ1-4; TRBD1 agrees at 9 bases. The CDR3 is 15 residues long. With V trimmed by 4 bases and J by 7 bases, 7 bases remained unmatched. Germline assignment: CDR1 SEHNR and CDR2 FQNEAQ (reference sequence). The CDR3 loop reads CASSSTGGVGEKLFF. The CDR3 DNA reads TGTGCCAGCAGCTCTACAGGGGGCGTTGGTGAAAAACTGTTTTTT.

J is TRBJ1-2 and V is TRBV19, with 8 bases identical to TRBD1. V lost 4 bases to trimming and J lost 0 bases; unmatched junction nucleotides: 4. Germline V gives CDR1 LNHDA, CDR2 SQIVND (reference sequence). This CDR3 is 15 amino acids long. The CDR3 here is CASSRQGTTNYGYTF. The DNA of the CDR3 is TGTGCCAGTAGTAGACAGGGGACCACTAACTATGGCTACACCTTC.

This chain links TRBV19 with TRBJ1-1; D possibly corresponds to TRBD1 (5 bases). This CDR3 has 13 amino acids. Per germline, CDR1 LNHDA and CDR2 SQIVND (reference sequence). V lost 11 bases, J lost 0 bases, and 13 bases lay in between. Here the CDR3 DNA reads TGTGCCGTCAGGGCAACTTTGAACACTGAAGCTTTCTTT. It encodes CAVRATLNTEAFF.

This chain joins TRBV27 and TRBJ2-7; TRBD1 matches at 9 bases. V lost 11 bases and J lost 5; bases outside the gene matches: 10. The CDR3 is 13 amino acids. Germline V gene data show CDR1 as MNHEY and CDR2 as SMNVEV (reference sequence). The CDR3 DNA reads TGTGCCCCCCAAGCCGGGACAGGGAACGAGCAGTACTTC. Translating gives CAPQAGTGNEQYF.

This clone was recorded only once. J is TRBJ1-1 and V is TRBV3-1 (or the pseudogene TRBV3-2); D is undetermined. The V gene lost 2 bases and the J gene lost 1 base, with 5 bases spanning the gap. CDR1 and CDR2 from the germline V gene are LGHDT and YNNKEL (reference sequence). This CDR3 is built from 13 residues. The CDR3 reads CASSQQRNTEAFF. The CDR3 nucleotides read TGTGCCAGCAGCCAACAGAGGAACACTGAAGCTTTCTTT.

The J gene is TRBJ1-2, the V gene TRBV7-9; maybe TRBD1 (6 bases). CDR1 SEHNR and CDR2 FQNEAQ come from the germline V gene (reference sequence). This CDR3 region has 14 residues. Trimming shortened V by 2 bases and J by 3 bases, and 10 bases separated the two germline ends. CDR3 sequence reads: CASSLRRTDYGYTF. The CDR3 DNA is TGTGCCAGCAGCTTAAGGAGGACAGACTATGGCTACACCTTC.

V and J are TRBV28 and TRBJ2-1; TRBD2 matches 12 bases. This CDR3 region has 13 residues. From germline, CDR1 is MDHEN and CDR2 SYDVKM. Germline trimming cut 11 bases from V and 7 bases from J; bases unmatched to any gene: 6. The CDR3, as DNA: TGTGCCTGTCGGACTAGCGGGGCAAATGAGCAGTTCTTC. Encoded protein: CACRTSGANEQFF.

The V gene is TRBV23-1, the J gene TRBJ2-2; no firm D call. TRBV23-1 is given ORF status, its function remaining uncertain. This CDR3 comprises 12 residues. Trimming cost V 10 bases and J 2 bases, with 8 bases left between them. The CDR3, as DNA: TGCGCCATCCCGAATAACACCGGGGAGCTGTTTTTT. Protein sequence: CAIPNNTGELFF.